This T cell receptor beta chain was recovered during a study of blood T cell repertoires in COVID-19. J was trimmed by 2 bases and V by 1 base; bases with no gene match: 2. The CDR3 sequence is 15 residues long. Per the germline V gene, CDR1 is SGDLS and CDR2 is YYNGEE. The cohort comprised adults aged roughly 18 to 100 years residing in some 24 US areas. Here immunoSEQ multiplex PCR was the method, and the copy in TCRdb shows in-frame clones only, minus some. The table includes 170,000 or so clones, approximately 90% detected once. The rearrangement links TRBV9 to TRBJ2-1; 8 positions agree with TRBD2. The receptor was derived from a woman between 50 and 59 years old who had recovered from COVID-19. Sequencing used PBMCs or T cells enriched from blood (not recorded which). The CDR3 DNA reads TGTGCCAGCAGCGTAACGGGGGGGCCCTACAATGAGCAGTTCTTC. Translated, it gives CASSVTGGPYNEQFF.